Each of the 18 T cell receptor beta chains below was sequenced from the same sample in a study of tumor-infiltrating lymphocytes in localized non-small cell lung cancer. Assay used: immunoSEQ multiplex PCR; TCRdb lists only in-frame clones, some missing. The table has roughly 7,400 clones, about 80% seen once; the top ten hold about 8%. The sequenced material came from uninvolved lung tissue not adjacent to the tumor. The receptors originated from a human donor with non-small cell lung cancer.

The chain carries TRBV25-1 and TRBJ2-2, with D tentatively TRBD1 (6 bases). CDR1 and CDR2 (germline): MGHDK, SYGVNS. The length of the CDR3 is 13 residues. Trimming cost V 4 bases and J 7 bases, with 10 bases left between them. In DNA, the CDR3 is TGTGCCAGCAGTGCCACAGGGTTCGGGGAGCTGTTTTTT. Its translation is CASSATGFGELFF.

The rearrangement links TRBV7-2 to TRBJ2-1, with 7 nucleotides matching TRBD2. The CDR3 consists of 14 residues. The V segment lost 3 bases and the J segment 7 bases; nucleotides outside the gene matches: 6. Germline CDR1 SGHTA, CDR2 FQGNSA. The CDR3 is CASSFAGVPNEQFF. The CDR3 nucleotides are TGTGCCAGCAGCTTTGCGGGAGTTCCTAATGAGCAGTTCTTC.

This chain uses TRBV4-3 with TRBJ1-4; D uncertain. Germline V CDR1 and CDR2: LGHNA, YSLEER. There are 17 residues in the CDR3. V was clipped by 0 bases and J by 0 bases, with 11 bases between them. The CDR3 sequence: CASSQDRTVATNEKLFF. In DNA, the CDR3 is TGCGCCAGCAGCCAAGATCGAACAGTTGCAACTAATGAAAAACTGTTTTTT.

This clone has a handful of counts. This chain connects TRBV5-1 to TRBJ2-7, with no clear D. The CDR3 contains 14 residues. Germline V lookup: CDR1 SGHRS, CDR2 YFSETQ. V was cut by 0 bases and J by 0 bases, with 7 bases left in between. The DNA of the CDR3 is TGCGCCAGCAGCTTGGTGGCGAGCTCCTACGAGCAGTACTTC. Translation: CASSLVASSYEQYF.

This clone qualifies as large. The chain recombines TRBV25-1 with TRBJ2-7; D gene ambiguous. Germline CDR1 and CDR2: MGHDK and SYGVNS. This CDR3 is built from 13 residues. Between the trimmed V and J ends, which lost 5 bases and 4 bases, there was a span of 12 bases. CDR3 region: CASSSRAGYEQYF. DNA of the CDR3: TGTGCCAGCAGTTCGCGAGCTGGGTACGAGCAGTACTTC.

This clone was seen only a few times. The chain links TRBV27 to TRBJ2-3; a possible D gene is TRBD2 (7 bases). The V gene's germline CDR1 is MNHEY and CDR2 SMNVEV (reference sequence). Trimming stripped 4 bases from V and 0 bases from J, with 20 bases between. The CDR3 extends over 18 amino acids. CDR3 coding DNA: TGTGCCAGCAGTTCACGCCGCAAGGGGGGGACTAGCACAGATACGCAGTATTTT. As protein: CASSSRRKGGTSTDTQYF.

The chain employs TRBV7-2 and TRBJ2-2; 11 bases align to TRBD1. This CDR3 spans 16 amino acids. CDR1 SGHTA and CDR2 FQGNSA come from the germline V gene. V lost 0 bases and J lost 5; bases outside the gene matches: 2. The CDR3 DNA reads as TGTGCCAGCAGCTTAGCGGGACAGGGGGGGACCGGGGAGCTGTTTTTT. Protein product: CASSLAGQGGTGELFF.

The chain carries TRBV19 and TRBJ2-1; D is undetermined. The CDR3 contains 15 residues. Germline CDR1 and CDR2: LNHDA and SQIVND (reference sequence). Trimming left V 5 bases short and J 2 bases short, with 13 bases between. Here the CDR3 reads CASSGLAAPYNEQFF. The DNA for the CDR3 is TGTGCCAGTAGTGGCCTCGCGGCTCCCTACAATGAGCAGTTCTTC.

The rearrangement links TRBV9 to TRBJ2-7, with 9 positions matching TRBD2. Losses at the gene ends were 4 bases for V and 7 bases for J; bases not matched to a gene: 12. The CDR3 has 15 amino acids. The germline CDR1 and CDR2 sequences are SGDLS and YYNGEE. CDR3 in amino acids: CASSPNSGLAGEQYF. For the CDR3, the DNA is TGTGCCAGCAGCCCCAACTCGGGACTAGCAGGGGAGCAGTACTTC.

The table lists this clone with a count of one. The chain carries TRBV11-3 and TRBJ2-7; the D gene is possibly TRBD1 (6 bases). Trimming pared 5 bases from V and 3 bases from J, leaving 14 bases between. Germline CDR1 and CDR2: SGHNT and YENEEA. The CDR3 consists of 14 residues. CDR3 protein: CASSTGTGNYEQYF. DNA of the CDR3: TGTGCCAGCAGCACCGGCACAGGGAACTACGAGCAGTACTTC.

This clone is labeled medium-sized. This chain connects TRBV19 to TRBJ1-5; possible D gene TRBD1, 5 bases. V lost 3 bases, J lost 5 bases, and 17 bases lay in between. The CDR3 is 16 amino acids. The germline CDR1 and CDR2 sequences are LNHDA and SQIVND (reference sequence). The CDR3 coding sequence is TGTGCCAGTAGTATTATTGGTCAGGGCGGACATCAGCCCCAGCATTTT. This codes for CASSIIGQGGHQPQHF.

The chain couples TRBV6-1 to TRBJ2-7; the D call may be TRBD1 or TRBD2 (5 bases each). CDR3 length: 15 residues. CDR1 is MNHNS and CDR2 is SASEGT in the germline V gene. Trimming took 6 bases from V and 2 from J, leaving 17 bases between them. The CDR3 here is CASSMTIQTAYEQYF. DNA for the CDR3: TGTGCCAGCAGCATGACTATCCAGACAGCCTACGAGCAGTACTTC.

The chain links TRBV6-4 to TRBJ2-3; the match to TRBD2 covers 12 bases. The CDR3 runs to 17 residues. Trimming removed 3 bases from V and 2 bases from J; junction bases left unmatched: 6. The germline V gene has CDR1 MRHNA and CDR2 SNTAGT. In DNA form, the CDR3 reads TGTGCCAGCAGTGAAAACGGACTAGCGGGACACACAGATACGCAGTATTTT. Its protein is CASSENGLAGHTDTQYF.

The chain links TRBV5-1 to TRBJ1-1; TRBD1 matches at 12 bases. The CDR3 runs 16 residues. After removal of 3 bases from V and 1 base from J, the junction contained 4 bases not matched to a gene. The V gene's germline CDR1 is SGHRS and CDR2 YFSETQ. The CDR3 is CASSSGQGAANTEAFF. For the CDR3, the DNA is TGCGCCAGCAGCTCGGGACAGGGGGCGGCGAACACTGAAGCTTTCTTT.

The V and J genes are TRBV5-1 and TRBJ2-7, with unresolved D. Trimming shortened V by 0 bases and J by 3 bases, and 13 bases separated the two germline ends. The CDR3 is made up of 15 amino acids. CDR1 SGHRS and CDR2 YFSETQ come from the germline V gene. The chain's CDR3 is CASSLAPATDYEQYF. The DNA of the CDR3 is TGCGCCAGCAGCTTGGCTCCAGCGACGGACTACGAGCAGTACTTC.

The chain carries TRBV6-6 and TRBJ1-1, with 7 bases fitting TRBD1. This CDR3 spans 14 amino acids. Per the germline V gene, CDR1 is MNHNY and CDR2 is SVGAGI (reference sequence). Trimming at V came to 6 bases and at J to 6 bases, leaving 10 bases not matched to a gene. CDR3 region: CASRREGAVAEAFF. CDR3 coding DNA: TGTGCCAGCAGGCGTGAGGGGGCGGTGGCTGAAGCTTTCTTT.

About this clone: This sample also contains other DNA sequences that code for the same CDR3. CDR3 nucleotide sequence: TGCGCCAGCAGCCAAGACCGCACCGGGGAGCTGTTTTTT. It encodes CASSQDRTGELFF. This chain links TRBV4-3 with TRBJ2-2; no clear D. Germline V CDR1 and CDR2: LGHNA, YSLEER. This CDR3 is built from 13 residues. V gave up 0 bases and J gave up 4 bases, with 3 bases separating them.

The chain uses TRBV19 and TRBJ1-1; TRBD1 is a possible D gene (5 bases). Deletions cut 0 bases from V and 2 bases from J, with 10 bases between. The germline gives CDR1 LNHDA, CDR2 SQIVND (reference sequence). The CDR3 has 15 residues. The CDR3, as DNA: TGTGCCAGTAGTATAGATGGACAACCAAACACTGAAGCTTTCTTT. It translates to CASSIDGQPNTEAFF.